The source of this T cell receptor (beta chain) is a study of blood T cells in healthy people across ages. For the second PCR, which ran for roughly 7 to 11 cycles, a sample-barcoded 5' primer and a J-beta primer mix were used. One entry per CDR3 protein results from TCRdb running MiXCR on the 5' RACE reads. The sample shows under 950,000 distinct CDR3 sequences, 22% of them seen only once. The sample holds a few counts of this clonotype. This TCR was sampled from a man aged 65 to 79 in good health. What was sequenced was blood.

The CDR3 reads CASSFLTSGSGDTQYF. CDR3 bases: TGTGCCAGCAGCTTCCTGACTAGCGGAAGTGGGGATACGCAGTATTTT. The chain links TRBV9 to TRBJ2-3, with 9 bases that match TRBD2. V gave up 4 bases and J gave up 6 bases; unmatched junction bases: 12. Germline V lookup: CDR1 SGDLS, CDR2 YYNGEE. This CDR3 comprises 16 residues.